What follows are 21 T cell receptor beta chains derived from one specimen sequenced in a study of graft-versus-host responses after intestinal transplantation. The protocol was immunoSEQ multiplex PCR, while the TCRdb copy is restricted to in-frame clones and leaves out a portion. The profile covers 130,000 to 150,000 clones, with 80% to 95% appearing a single time and about 0.18% taken by the ten largest. The antigens for these receptors are not known. Sequenced material: unstimulated CD4+ T cells sorted from spleen or lymph node cells, taken before intestinal transplant. The receptors shown here come from a human donor who received an intestinal transplant.

V gene TRBV6-1 combines with J gene TRBJ2-1; D ambiguous. CDR1 MNHNS and CDR2 SASEGT come from the germline V gene. V was pared by 7 bases and J by 9 bases, with 16 bases between. This CDR3 is built from 13 residues. This chain's CDR3 is CASIRPYPFEQFF. Written as DNA, the CDR3 is TGTGCCAGCATTCGACCGTATCCCTTTGAGCAGTTCTTC.

Regarding this clone: Other DNA sequences in the sample encode the same CDR3. The V call is TRBV20-1, the J call TRBJ2-7; 7 nucleotides line up with TRBD2. V lost 3 bases to trimming and J lost 5 bases; unmatched junction nucleotides: 1. The CDR3 has 11 amino acids. CDR1 is DFQATT, CDR2 SNEGSKA, per germline (reference sequence). The CDR3 is CSASTSDEQYF. CDR3 nucleotide sequence: TGCAGTGCTAGTACTAGCGACGAGCAGTACTTC.

The chain is built from TRBV5-1 and TRBJ2-7; D is perhaps TRBD2 (6 bases). The germline V and J ends were trimmed by 3 bases and 4 bases, with 11 bases remaining between them. Germline CDR1 is SGHRS and CDR2 is YFSETQ. This CDR3 contains 13 residues. CDR3 residues: CASSSAGKYEQYF. The CDR3 DNA reads as TGCGCCAGCAGCTCCGCGGGAAAATACGAGCAGTACTTC. Complete variable domain (other parts from reference TRBV5-1 and TRBJ2-7): KAGVTQTPRYLIKTRGQQVTLSCSPISGHRSVSWYQQTPGQGLQFLFEYFSETQRNKGNFPGRFSGRQFSNSRSEMNVSTLELGDSALYLCASSSAGKYEQYFGPGTRLTVT.

The chain carries TRBV18 and TRBJ1-1; D uncertain. Germline V gives CDR1 KGHSH, CDR2 LQKENI. This CDR3 spans 13 amino acids. V was pared by 3 bases and J by 4 bases, with 9 bases between. The DNA for the CDR3 is TGTGCCAGCTCACCCCAGTATGGCACTGAAGCTTTCTTT. It specifies CASSPQYGTEAFF. Complete variable domain (other parts from reference TRBV18 and TRBJ1-1): NAGVMQNPRHLVRRRGQEARLRCSPMKGHSHVYWYRQLPEEGLKFMVYLQKENIIDESGMPKERFSAEFPKEGPSILRIQQVVRGDSAAYFCASSPQYGTEAFFGQGTRLTVV.

This chain connects TRBV28 to TRBJ2-7, with D tentatively TRBD2 (6 bases). Trimming removed 0 bases from V and 6 bases from J, with 9 bases in between. Per the germline V gene, CDR1 is MDHEN and CDR2 is SYDVKM. This CDR3 has 13 amino acids. DNA of the CDR3: TGTGCCAGCAGTTTATGGGGGACTTCCGAGCAGTACTTC. Translating gives CASSLWGTSEQYF.

The V gene is TRBV11-2, the J gene TRBJ2-7; TRBD1 aligns across 7 bases. CDR1 and CDR2 (germline): SGHAT, FQNNGV. V shed 3 bases and J 7 bases; nucleotides not matched to a gene: 12. The CDR3 is 15 amino acids. CDR3 residues: CASSFTTGTVGEQYF. The DNA of the CDR3 is TGTGCCAGCAGCTTCACTACCGGGACAGTTGGTGAGCAGTACTTC.

The rearrangement links TRBV4-2 to TRBJ1-3; possible D gene TRBD1, 6 bases. The V end was cut by 1 base, the J end by 2 bases, with 15 bases between. The germline V gene encodes CDR1 LGHNA and CDR2 YNFKEQ. The CDR3 is 17 amino acids. Written as DNA, the CDR3 is TGTGCCAGCAGCCAAGTGGCAAACAGGGATGCTGGAAACACCATATATTTT. The encoded protein is CASSQVANRDAGNTIYF.

CDR3 sequence reads: CASSIDLTSKGQETQYF. The CDR3 DNA reads TGTGCCAGTAGTATAGATCTGACAAGTAAGGGGCAAGAGACCCAGTACTTC. This chain connects TRBV19 to TRBJ2-5; possibly TRBD1 for D (5 bases). The CDR3 is made up of 17 amino acids. Trimming shortened V by 0 bases and J by 2 bases, and 16 bases separated the two germline ends. CDR1 LNHDA and CDR2 SQIVND come from the germline V gene (reference sequence). The entire variable domain, with the rest obtained from reference TRBV19 and TRBJ2-5, is as follows: DGGITQSPKYLFRKEGQNVTLSCEQNLNHDAMYWYRQDPGQGLRLIYYSQIVNDFQKGDIAEGYSVSREKKESFPLTVTSAQKNPTAFYLCASSIDLTSKGQETQYFGPGTRLLVL.

Of note for this clone: The junction shows a germline mismatch at one end, possibly a read error. The rearrangement links TRBV9 to TRBJ2-2, with TRBD2 matching over 9 bases. Germline CDR1 SGDLS, CDR2 YYNGEE. CDR3 size: 16 residues. CDR3 loop: CASSVGGRANTGELLF. DNA for the CDR3: TGTGCCAGCAGCGTAGGCGGGAGGGCGAACACCGGGGAGCTGCTTTTT.

V and J are TRBV6-6 and TRBJ1-5; D not resolved. Between the trimmed V and J ends, which lost 7 bases and 2 bases, there was a span of 12 bases. This CDR3 spans 14 amino acids. Germline assignment: CDR1 MNHNY and CDR2 SVGAGI (reference sequence). This CDR3 reads CASTVGSGNQPQHF. DNA for the CDR3: TGTGCCAGCACTGTCGGTAGTGGCAATCAGCCCCAGCATTTT.

The chain uses TRBV7-9 and TRBJ2-3, with D unclear. Germline CDR1 reads SEHNR; CDR2 reads FQNEAQ (reference sequence). This CDR3 is 17 amino acids long. V lost 2 bases and J lost 1, with 16 bases in between. As DNA, the CDR3 is TGTGCCAGCAGCTTAAGGTTGCAAGTTGAAGGCACAGATACGCAGTATTTT. It is translated as CASSLRLQVEGTDTQYF.

The J gene is TRBJ1-4, the V gene TRBV9; D is ambiguous. Germline CDR1 SGDLS, CDR2 YYNGEE. V lost 4 bases, J lost 1 base, and 11 bases lay in between. There are 15 residues in the CDR3. The CDR3 loop is CASSPVAGTNEKLFF. The CDR3, as DNA: TGTGCCAGCAGCCCCGTAGCGGGAACTAATGAAAAACTGTTTTTT.

This clone has a single count. This chain connects TRBV28 to TRBJ2-1, with 13 bases matching TRBD2. Germline values: CDR1 MDHEN, CDR2 SYDVKM. The CDR3 contains 16 residues. The J segment lost 6 bases and the V segment lost 2 bases, leaving 4 bases of the junction unmatched. In DNA form, the CDR3 reads TGTGCCAGCAGTTTACCGGGACTAGCGGGATTCAATGAGCAGTTCTTC. Translation: CASSLPGLAGFNEQFF.

The J gene is TRBJ2-1, the V gene TRBV5-4; D gene unclear. V dropped 0 bases and J dropped 1 base, with 11 bases sitting between them. This CDR3 is 16 amino acids long. Germline V gene lookup returns CDR1 SGHNT and CDR2 YYREEE (reference sequence). CDR3 protein: CASSLGELGSYNEQFF. As DNA, the CDR3 is TGTGCCAGCAGCTTGGGCGAGTTAGGATCCTACAATGAGCAGTTCTTC.

This rearrangement joins TRBV5-4 to TRBJ1-1; TRBD1 matches at 8 bases. This CDR3 spans 15 amino acids. The ends lost 4 bases at V and 2 bases at J; junction bases unmatched: 7. Germline CDR1 SGHNT, CDR2 YYREEE (reference sequence). CDR3 sequence (DNA): TGTGCCAGCAGCCCCAGAGGACAGGGCAACACTGAAGCTTTCTTT. Encoded protein: CASSPRGQGNTEAFF.

This clone has just a few counts. The rearrangement joins TRBV19 to TRBJ1-1; 9 bases fit TRBD1. Looked up from germline, CDR1 is LNHDA and CDR2 is SQIVND (reference sequence). V shed 3 bases and J 8 bases; nucleotides not matched to a gene: 4. This CDR3 is 13 amino acids long. The CDR3 region is CASSMGQGKEAFF. In DNA form, the CDR3 reads TGTGCCAGTAGTATGGGACAGGGTAAAGAAGCTTTCTTT.

This clone was recorded only once. This chain joins TRBV4-1 and TRBJ2-2, with 12 nucleotides matching TRBD2. Germline values: CDR1 MGHRA, CDR2 YSYEKL. Losses at the gene ends were 10 bases for V and 6 bases for J; bases not matched to a gene: 12. There are 16 residues in the CDR3. CDR3 sequence reads: CATHSSGRAGAGELFF. The CDR3 nucleotides are TGCGCCACACATTCTAGCGGGAGGGCCGGCGCCGGGGAGCTGTTTTTT.

The V and J genes are TRBV15 and TRBJ1-2, with 7 bases aligning to TRBD1. With 3 bases clipped from V and 4 bases from J, the junction kept 2 bases outside the gene matches. Germline V gene sequence: CDR1 LNHNV, CDR2 YYDKDF (reference sequence). The CDR3 sequence is 13 residues long. This CDR3 reads CATSRGQLYGYTF. The CDR3 DNA reads TGTGCCACCAGCAGGGGACAGCTCTATGGCTACACCTTC. The full variable domain, completed using reference TRBV15 and TRBJ1-2, is DAMVIQNPRYQVTQFGKPVTLSCSQTLNHNVMYWYQQKSSQAPKLLFHYYDKDFNNEADTPDNFQSRRPNTSFCFLDIRSPGLGDTAMYLCATSRGQLYGYTFGSGTRLTVV.

This clone has just one count. V gene TRBV28 combines with J gene TRBJ2-3; tentatively, D is TRBD1 (6 bases). This CDR3 is 15 amino acids long. V lost 3 bases and J lost 10, with 20 bases in between. Per germline, CDR1 MDHEN and CDR2 SYDVKM. CDR3 residues: CASSLGPGALQAQYF. The CDR3 coding sequence is TGTGCCAGCAGTTTGGGCCCAGGGGCCTTGCAGGCGCAGTATTTT.

The rearrangement uses TRBV7-9 and TRBJ2-5; 8 nucleotides agree with TRBD1. Trimming cost V 5 bases and J 5 bases; bases outside gene matches: 13. The CDR3 is 16 amino acids. The germline gives CDR1 SEHNR, CDR2 FQNEAQ (reference sequence). This CDR3 reads CASSRVGQGATETQYF. CDR3 nucleotides: TGTGCCAGCAGCCGAGTTGGGCAGGGGGCGACGGAGACCCAGTACTTC.

The chain uses TRBV5-1 and TRBJ2-1; D might be TRBD2 (6 bases). V lost 5 bases and J lost 9, with 15 bases in between. Germline V gene lookup returns CDR1 SGHRS and CDR2 YFSETQ. The CDR3 has 13 amino acids. The CDR3: CASSPFPGLEQFF. The CDR3 DNA sequence: TGCGCCAGCAGTCCCTTTCCGGGACTTGAGCAGTTCTTC.